Sequencing of this TCR beta chain was carried out in a study of blood T cell repertoires in COVID-19. Study-level information: Both acute and convalescent COVID-19 samples were obtained from the United States, Italy and Spain. PBMCs, B-cell-depleted T cells, or T cells were the source of the cDNA or gDNA that made up the material.

Germline loops: CDR1 SGHNT, CDR2 YYREEE (reference sequence). Deletions cut 4 bases from V and 0 bases from J, with 13 bases between. This CDR3 has 15 residues. In the original analysis: Amplification with reference gene primers provided the estimates of nucleated cell counts. The method was immunoSEQ multiplex PCR; TCRdb's version includes in-frame clones alone and lacks a portion of them. D and trimming were read from the DNA, whereas the V and J calls and clone size are those reported in that table. Of 97,000 or so clones listed, 70% to 90% are singletons. This sequence originates from a man aged 45-65 years with active COVID-19. The rearrangement links TRBV5-4 to TRBJ1-1; D remains unclear. The sequencing input was peripheral blood. In DNA form, the CDR3 reads TGTGCCAGCAGCCCCCCCGGGTACCTGAACACTGAAGCTTTCTTT. Protein product: CASSPPGYLNTEAFF.